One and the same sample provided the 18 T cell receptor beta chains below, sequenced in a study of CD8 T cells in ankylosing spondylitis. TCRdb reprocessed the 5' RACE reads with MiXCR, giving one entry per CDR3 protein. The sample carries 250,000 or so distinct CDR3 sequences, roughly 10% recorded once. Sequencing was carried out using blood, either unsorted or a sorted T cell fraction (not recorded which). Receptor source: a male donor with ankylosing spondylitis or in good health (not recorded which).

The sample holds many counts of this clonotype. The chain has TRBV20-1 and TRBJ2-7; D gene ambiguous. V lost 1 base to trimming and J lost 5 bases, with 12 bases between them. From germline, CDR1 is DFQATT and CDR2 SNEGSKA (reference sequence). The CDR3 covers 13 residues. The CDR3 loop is CSARVGQENEQYF. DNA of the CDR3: TGCAGTGCTAGAGTTGGGCAGGAGAACGAGCAGTACTTC.

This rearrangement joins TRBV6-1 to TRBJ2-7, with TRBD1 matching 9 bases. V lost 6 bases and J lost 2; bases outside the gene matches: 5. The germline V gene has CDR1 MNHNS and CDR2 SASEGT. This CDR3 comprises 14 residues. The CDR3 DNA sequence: TGTGCCAGCAGCAAGGGACAGGGAACCTACGAGCAGTACTTC. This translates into CASSKGQGTYEQYF.

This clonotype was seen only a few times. The CDR3 DNA reads as TGCAGTGCTAGAGAGATACAGGGACTTCCCCACGAGCAGTACTTC. It translates to CSAREIQGLPHEQYF. The V and J genes are TRBV20-1 and TRBJ2-7; perhaps D is TRBD1 or TRBD2 (6 bases each). In germline, CDR1 is DFQATT, CDR2 SNEGSKA (reference sequence). The CDR3 is made up of 15 amino acids. Trimming stripped 0 bases from V and 5 bases from J, with 17 bases between.

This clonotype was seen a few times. The CDR3 reads CASSSRGTGIYEQYF. The CDR3 nucleotides are TGCGCCAGCAGCTCCCGAGGGACAGGCATCTACGAGCAGTACTTC. J is TRBJ2-7 and V is TRBV5-1, with 8 positions matching TRBD1. The ends lost 3 bases at V and 3 bases at J; junction bases unmatched: 8. This CDR3 has 15 residues. Germline-derived CDR1 and CDR2 are SGHRS and YFSETQ.

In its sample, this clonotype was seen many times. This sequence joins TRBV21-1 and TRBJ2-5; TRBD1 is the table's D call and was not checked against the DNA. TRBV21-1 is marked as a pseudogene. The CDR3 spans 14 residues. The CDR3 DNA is TGTGCCAGCACTGACCCCGGGGGCGAAGAGACCCAGTACTTC. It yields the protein CASTDPGGEETQYF.

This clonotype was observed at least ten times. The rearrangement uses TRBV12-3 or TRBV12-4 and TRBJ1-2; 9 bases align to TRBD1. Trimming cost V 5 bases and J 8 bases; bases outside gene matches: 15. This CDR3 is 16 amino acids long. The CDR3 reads CASSLNRGQGAIGYTF. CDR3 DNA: TGTGCCAGCAGTCTCAATCGGGGACAGGGAGCGATCGGCTACACCTTC.

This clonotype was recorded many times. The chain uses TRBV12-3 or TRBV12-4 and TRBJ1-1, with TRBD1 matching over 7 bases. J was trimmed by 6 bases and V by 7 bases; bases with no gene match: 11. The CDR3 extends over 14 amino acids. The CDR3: CASTPRGQYPEAFF. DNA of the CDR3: TGTGCCAGCACCCCAAGGGGACAGTACCCTGAAGCTTTCTTT.

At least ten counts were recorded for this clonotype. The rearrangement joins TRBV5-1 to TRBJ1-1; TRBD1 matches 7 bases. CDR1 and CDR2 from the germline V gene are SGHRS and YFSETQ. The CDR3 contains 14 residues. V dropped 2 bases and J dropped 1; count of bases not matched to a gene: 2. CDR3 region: CASSLEGANTEAFF. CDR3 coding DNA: TGCGCCAGCAGCTTAGAGGGGGCGAACACTGAAGCTTTCTTT.

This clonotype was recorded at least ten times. CDR3 coding DNA: TGTGCCAGCAGTCCGCTGGGCTATGAGCAGTTCTTC. Protein product: CASSPLGYEQFF. The V gene is TRBV12-3 or TRBV12-4, the J gene TRBJ2-1; unclear D gene. The CDR3 length is 12 residues. V was trimmed by 5 bases and J by 8 bases, leaving 10 bases between them.

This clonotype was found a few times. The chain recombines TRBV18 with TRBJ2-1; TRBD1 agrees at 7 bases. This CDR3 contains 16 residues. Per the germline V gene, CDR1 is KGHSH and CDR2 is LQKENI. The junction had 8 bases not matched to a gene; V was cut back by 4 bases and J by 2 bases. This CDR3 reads CASSLNRGAPYNEQFF. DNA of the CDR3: TGTGCCAGCTCACTAAACAGGGGAGCGCCCTACAATGAGCAGTTCTTC.

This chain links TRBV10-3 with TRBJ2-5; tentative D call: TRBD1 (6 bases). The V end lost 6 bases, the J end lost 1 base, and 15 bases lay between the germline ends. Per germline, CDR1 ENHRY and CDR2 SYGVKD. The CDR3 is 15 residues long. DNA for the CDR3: TGTGCCATCAGGGATTCAGGGGCGGGCCAAGAGACCCAGTACTTC. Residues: CAIRDSGAGQETQYF.

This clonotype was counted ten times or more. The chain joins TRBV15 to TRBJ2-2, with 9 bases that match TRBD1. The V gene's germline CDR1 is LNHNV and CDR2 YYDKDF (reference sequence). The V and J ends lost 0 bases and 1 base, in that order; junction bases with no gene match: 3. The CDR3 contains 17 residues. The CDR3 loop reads CATSRDPTGGNTGELFF. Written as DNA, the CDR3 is TGTGCCACCAGCAGAGATCCGACAGGGGGGAACACCGGGGAGCTGTTTTTT.

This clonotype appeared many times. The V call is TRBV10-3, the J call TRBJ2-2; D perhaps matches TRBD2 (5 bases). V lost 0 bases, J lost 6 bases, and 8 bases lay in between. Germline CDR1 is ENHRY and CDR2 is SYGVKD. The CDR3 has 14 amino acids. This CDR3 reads CAISESLASGELFF. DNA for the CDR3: TGTGCCATCAGTGAGTCTCTAGCCTCCGGGGAGCTGTTTTTT.

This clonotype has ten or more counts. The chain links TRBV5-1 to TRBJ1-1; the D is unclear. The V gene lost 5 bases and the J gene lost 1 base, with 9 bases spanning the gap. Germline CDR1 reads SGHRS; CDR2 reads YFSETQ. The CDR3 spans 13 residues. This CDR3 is CASSVVSNTEAFF. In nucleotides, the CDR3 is TGCGCCAGCAGTGTTGTCTCGAACACTGAAGCTTTCTTT.

This CDR3 reads CASSSTSGSGSTDTQYF. CDR3 nucleotides: TGTGCCAGTAGTTCGACTAGCGGGAGTGGCTCCACGGATACGCAGTATTTT. The chain has TRBV19 and TRBJ2-3; the match to TRBD2 covers 12 bases. V lost 5 bases to trimming and J lost 6 bases; unmatched junction nucleotides: 12. The CDR3 is 17 residues long. Germline V lookup: CDR1 LNHDA, CDR2 SQIVND (reference sequence).

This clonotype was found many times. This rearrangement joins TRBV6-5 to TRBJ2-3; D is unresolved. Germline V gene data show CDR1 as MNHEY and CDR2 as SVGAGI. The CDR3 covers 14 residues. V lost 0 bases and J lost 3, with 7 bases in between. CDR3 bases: TGTGCCAGCAGTTACTCGAAAGTGACAGATACGCAGTATTTT. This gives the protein CASSYSKVTDTQYF.

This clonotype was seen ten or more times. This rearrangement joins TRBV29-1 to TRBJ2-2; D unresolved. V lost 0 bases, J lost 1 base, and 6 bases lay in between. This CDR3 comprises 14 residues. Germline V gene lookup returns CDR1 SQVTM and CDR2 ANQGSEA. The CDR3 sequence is CSVEDWVNTGELFF. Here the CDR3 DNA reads TGCAGCGTTGAAGATTGGGTGAACACCGGGGAGCTGTTTTTT.

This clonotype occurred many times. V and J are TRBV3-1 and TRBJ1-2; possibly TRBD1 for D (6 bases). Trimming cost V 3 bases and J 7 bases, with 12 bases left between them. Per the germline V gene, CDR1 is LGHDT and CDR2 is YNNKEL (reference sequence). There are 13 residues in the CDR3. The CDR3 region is CASSHGQSSGYTF. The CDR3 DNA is TGTGCCAGCAGCCATGGACAGTCCTCTGGCTACACCTTC.